The entry below gives a single T cell receptor (beta chain) sequence along with its context. These data are taken from a study of T cells after yellow fever vaccination. V trimming: 5 bases; J trimming: 6 bases; junction bases outside the gene matches: 5. CDR3 size: 15 residues. CDR1 and CDR2 from the germline V gene are LNHNV and YYDKDF (reference sequence). The authors made TCR cDNA by 5'RACE template switching, adding a universal primer site and UMIs. TCRdb re-called the 5' RACE reads through MiXCR, storing one row per CDR3 protein. The table records about 630,000 distinct CDR3 sequences, 9% to 15% of them present only once.

The starting material was PBMCs, obtained on the day of the yellow fever booster vaccination. The receptor was derived from a man aged 25-45 years who received the YFV17D yellow fever vaccine. The V call is TRBV15, the J call TRBJ2-1, with 12 bases fitting TRBD1. CDR3 sequence reads: CATSGPGQGANEQFF. CDR3 in DNA: TGTGCCACCAGCGGACCGGGACAGGGGGCCAATGAGCAGTTCTTC.